The 6 T cell receptor beta chains below were found in one sample sequenced in a study of T cells in women clearing cervical HPV infection. TCRdb's table, derived via immunoSEQ multiplex PCR, lists solely in-frame clones and lacks some. The repertoire table contains roughly 40,000 clones. Sequencing was done on a sample of blood buffy coat. Receptors were obtained from a woman between 18 and 70 years old with a cervical HPV16 infection that either progressed to CIN3+ or cleared (not recorded which).

The CDR3 spells CSAPLQTSGRYEQYF. CDR3 DNA, as far as it was read: TGCAGTGCCCCCCTGCAGACTAGCGGGAGGTACGAG. This chain uses TRBV20-1 with TRBJ2-7; TRBD2 matches 13 bases. The CDR3 extends 3 residues past the end of the read, so its final part is completed from the germline J gene. J gave up 4 bases and V 6 bases, and 9 bases lay outside the gene matches. Per germline, CDR1 DFQATT and CDR2 SNEGSKA (reference sequence). This CDR3 has 15 amino acids.

Details on this clone: The read finishes 3 residues shy of the CDR3 end, and the germline J gene is used to complete it. The chain couples TRBV30 to TRBJ1-4, with 7 bases that match TRBD1. Germline CDR1 GTSNPN, CDR2 SVGIG (reference sequence). J was trimmed by 0 bases and V by 4 bases; bases with no gene match: 8. There are 16 residues in the CDR3. The CDR3 DNA, read in part, is TGTGCCTGGACTCCGGGACAGAGTACAACTAATGAAAAA. Amino acid sequence: CAWTPGQSTTNEK. The CDR3 reads in full as CAWTPGQSTTNEKLFF.

A remark on this clone: The observed sequence ends 3 residues before the CDR3 terminus, with the missing tail filled in from the germline J gene. V usage is TRBV19 and J usage is TRBJ2-7, with TRBD1 identical over 8 bases. The CDR3 is 13 amino acids. Trimming took 5 bases from V and 2 from J; bases not matched to a gene: 2. Per germline, CDR1 LNHDA and CDR2 SQIVND (reference sequence). CDR3 sequence: CASSPTGAYEQYF. The CDR3 bases that were read are TGTGCCAGTAGTCCGACAGGGGCCTACGAG.

Remarks on this clone: The DNA ends 3 residues before the CDR3 does, and the rest of the CDR3 is filled in from the germline J gene. The J gene is TRBJ1-2, the V gene TRBV30; no clear D. CDR1 and CDR2 (germline): GTSNPN, SVGIG (reference sequence). The CDR3 runs 13 residues. CDR3 sequence: CAWSVGREGAYTF. The sequenced part of the CDR3 DNA is TGTGCCTGGAGTGTTGGGCGGGAGGGAGCC.

On this clone itself: From the germline J gene comes the end of the CDR3, since the read stops 3 residues before it. The rearrangement links TRBV7-9 to TRBJ1-5, with 7 bases identical to TRBD1. The CDR3 contains 14 residues. V shed 5 bases and J 6 bases; nucleotides not matched to a gene: 7. Germline CDR1 reads SEHNR; CDR2 reads FQNEAQ (reference sequence). The CDR3 protein is CASSVGQAGQPQHF. CDR3 bases read: TGTGCCAGCAGCGTAGGACAGGCTGGTCAGCCC.

As concerns this clone: The CDR3 is cut off 3 residues early in the read; its end comes from the germline J gene. The genes are TRBV19 and TRBJ1-2; no firm D call. The CDR3 extends over 12 amino acids. Germline CDR1 reads LNHDA; CDR2 reads SQIVND (reference sequence). CDR3: CASGSGWNDYTF. The covered CDR3 bases are TGTGCCAGTGGGAGCGGGTGGAATGAC.